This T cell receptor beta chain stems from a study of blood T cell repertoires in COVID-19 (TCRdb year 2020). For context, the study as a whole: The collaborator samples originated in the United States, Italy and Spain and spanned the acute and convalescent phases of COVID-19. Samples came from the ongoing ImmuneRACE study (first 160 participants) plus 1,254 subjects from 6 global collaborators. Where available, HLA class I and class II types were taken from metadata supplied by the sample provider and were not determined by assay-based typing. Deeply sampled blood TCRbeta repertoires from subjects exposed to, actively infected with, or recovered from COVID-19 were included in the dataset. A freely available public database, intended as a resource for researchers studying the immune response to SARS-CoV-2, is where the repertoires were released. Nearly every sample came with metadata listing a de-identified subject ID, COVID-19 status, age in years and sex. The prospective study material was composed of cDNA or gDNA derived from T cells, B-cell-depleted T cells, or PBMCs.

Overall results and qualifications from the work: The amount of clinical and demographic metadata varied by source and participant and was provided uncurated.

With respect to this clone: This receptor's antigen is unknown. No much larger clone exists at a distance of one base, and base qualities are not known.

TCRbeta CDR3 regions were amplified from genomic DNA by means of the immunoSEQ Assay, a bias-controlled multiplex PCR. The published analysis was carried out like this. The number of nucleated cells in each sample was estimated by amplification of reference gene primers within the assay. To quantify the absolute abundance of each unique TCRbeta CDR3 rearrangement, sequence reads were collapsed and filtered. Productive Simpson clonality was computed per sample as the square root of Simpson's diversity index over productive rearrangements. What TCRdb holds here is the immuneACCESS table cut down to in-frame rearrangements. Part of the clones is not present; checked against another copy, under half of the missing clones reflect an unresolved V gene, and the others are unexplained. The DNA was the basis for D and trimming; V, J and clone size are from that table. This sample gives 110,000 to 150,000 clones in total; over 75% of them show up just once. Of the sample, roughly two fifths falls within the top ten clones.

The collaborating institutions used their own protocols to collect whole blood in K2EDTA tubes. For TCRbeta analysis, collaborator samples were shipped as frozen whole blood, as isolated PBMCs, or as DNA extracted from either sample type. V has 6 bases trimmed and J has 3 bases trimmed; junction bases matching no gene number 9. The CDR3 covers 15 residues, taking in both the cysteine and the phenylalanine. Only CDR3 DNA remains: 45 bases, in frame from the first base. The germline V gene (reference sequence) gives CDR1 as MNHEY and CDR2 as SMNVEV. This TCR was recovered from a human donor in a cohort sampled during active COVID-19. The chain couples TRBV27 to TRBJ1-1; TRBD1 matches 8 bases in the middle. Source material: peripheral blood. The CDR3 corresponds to CASRRTGLWDTEAFF. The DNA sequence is TGTGCCAGCAGACGGACAGGGCTATGGGACACTGAAGCTTTCTTT.